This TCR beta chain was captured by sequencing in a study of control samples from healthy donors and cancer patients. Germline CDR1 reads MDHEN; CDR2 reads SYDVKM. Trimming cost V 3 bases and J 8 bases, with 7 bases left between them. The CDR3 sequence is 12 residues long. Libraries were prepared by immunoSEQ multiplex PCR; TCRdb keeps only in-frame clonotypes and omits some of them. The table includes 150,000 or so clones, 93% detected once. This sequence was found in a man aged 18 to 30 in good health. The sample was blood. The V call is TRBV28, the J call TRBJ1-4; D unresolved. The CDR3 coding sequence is TGTGCCAGCAGTTTGTTCCTAGAAAAACTGTTTTTT. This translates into CASSLFLEKLFF.